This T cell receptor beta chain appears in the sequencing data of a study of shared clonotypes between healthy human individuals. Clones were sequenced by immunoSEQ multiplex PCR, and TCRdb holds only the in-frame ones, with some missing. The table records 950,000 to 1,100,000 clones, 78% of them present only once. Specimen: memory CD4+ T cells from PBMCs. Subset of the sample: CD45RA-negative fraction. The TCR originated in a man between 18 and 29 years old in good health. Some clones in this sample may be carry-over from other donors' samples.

The DNA for the CDR3 is TGCAGCGGCGCGAGGACAGGGCCGGGTTCGAGCTCCTACAATGAGCAGTTCTTC. This gives the protein CSGARTGPGSSSYNEQFF. The chain recombines TRBV29-1 with TRBJ2-1; 8 bases map to TRBD1. This CDR3 has 18 residues. V gave up 7 bases and J gave up 0 bases; unmatched junction bases: 17. Germline CDR1 and CDR2: SQVTM and ANQGSEA.